These 18 T cell receptor beta chains were sequenced from one sample in a study of blood T cells in healthy people across ages. For the second PCR, which ran for about 6 to 12 cycles, a sample-barcoded 5' primer and a J-beta primer mix were used. TCRdb processed the 5' RACE reads anew with MiXCR; each CDR3 protein has one entry. The sample lists some 710,000 distinct CDR3 sequences, roughly 46% occurring once. Specimen: blood. The receptors come from a man older than 75 in good health.

This chain joins TRBV20-1 and TRBJ2-1; D is ambiguous. The J call is uncertain, as TRBJ2-7 better fits the DNA end. CDR1 and CDR2 (germline): DFQATT, SNEGSKA (reference sequence). This CDR3 contains 13 residues. The CDR3 sequence: CSIDKSSYNEQYF. DNA for the CDR3: TGCAGTATCGACAAGAGCTCCTACAATGAGCAGTACTTC.

This clonotype was picked up a small number of times. CDR3 coding DNA: TGCAGCGTTGTTGTCACAGACGGGGAGCAGTACTTC. It specifies CSVVVTDGEQYF. This chain connects TRBV29-1 to TRBJ2-7; D call uncertain. This CDR3 comprises 12 residues. CDR1 is SQVTM and CDR2 is ANQGSEA in the germline V gene. V lost 4 bases, J lost 7 bases, and 14 bases lay in between.

V is TRBV18 and J is TRBJ2-5; no firm D call. CDR3 length equals 14 residues. In germline, CDR1 is KGHSH, CDR2 LQKENI. V was clipped by 0 bases and J by 5 bases, with 10 bases between them. CDR3 sequence (DNA): TGTGCCAGCTCACCACCGACGACTGGTGAGACCCAGTACTTC. Amino acids: CASSPPTTGETQYF.

The chain joins TRBV7-2 to TRBJ1-2, with unresolved D. Germline values: CDR1 SGHTA, CDR2 FQGNSA. This CDR3 has 13 amino acids. Trimming stripped 5 bases from V and 7 bases from J, with 14 bases between. For the CDR3, the DNA is TGTGCCAGCAGCCCCCCGACACGAGGTGGCTACACCTTC. Translation gives CASSPPTRGGYTF.

The rearrangement links TRBV24-1 to TRBJ2-5; 8 bases fit TRBD2. Germline assignment: CDR1 KGHDR and CDR2 SFDVKD. Losses at the gene ends were 9 bases for V and 4 bases for J; bases not matched to a gene: 9. The CDR3 is 14 amino acids. The CDR3 spells CATGAAGDRETQYF. In DNA form, the CDR3 reads TGTGCCACCGGGGCAGCGGGAGATAGAGAGACCCAGTACTTC.

A note on this clonotype: A read error may account for a junction end that differs from germline. This chain joins TRBV12-3 or TRBV12-4 and TRBJ2-3; D call uncertain. This CDR3 comprises 15 residues. CDR3 residues: CASRARRVRPDAQYF. DNA for the CDR3: TGTGCCAGCAGGGCCAGGAGAGTAAGACCAGATGCGCAGTATTTT.

V gene TRBV20-1 combines with J gene TRBJ2-3, with 10 bases that match TRBD2. This CDR3 region has 15 residues. J gave up 5 bases and V 0 bases, and 5 bases lay outside the gene matches. The germline gives CDR1 DFQATT, CDR2 SNEGSKA (reference sequence). In nucleotides, the CDR3 is TGCAGTGCTAGAGATCATCTAGCGGGAGTAGATACGCAGTATTTT. This sequence encodes CSARDHLAGVDTQYF.

This chain connects TRBV7-3 to TRBJ2-7; 11 bases agree with TRBD1. The length of the CDR3 is 15 residues. V trimming: 3 bases; J trimming: 5 bases; junction bases outside the gene matches: 6. Germline assignment: CDR1 SGHTA and CDR2 FQGTGA. The CDR3 sequence: CASSLTGTGGDEQYF. CDR3 sequence (DNA): TGTGCCAGCAGCTTGACCGGGACAGGGGGGGACGAGCAGTACTTC.

This sequence joins TRBV20-1 and TRBJ1-5; D may be TRBD1 (6 bases). Trimming cost V 0 bases and J 7 bases, with 16 bases left between them. CDR1 is DFQATT, CDR2 SNEGSKA, per germline (reference sequence). The CDR3 has 15 residues. The CDR3 coding sequence is TGCAGTGCTAGAGATGCTGTGGGGCAGGGGCAGCCCCAGCATTTT. Amino acids: CSARDAVGQGQPQHF.

This sequence joins TRBV20-1 and TRBJ1-1; D might be TRBD1 (5 bases). The CDR3 is made up of 15 amino acids. Deletions cut 0 bases from V and 9 bases from J, with 20 bases between. In germline, CDR1 is DFQATT, CDR2 SNEGSKA (reference sequence). The CDR3 protein is CSARDFRAGQTKAFF. CDR3 DNA: TGCAGTGCTAGAGATTTTCGGGCAGGGCAAACTAAAGCTTTCTTT.

This sequence joins TRBV6-1 and TRBJ1-1, with TRBD1 matching over 8 bases. Germline V gene data show CDR1 as MNHNS and CDR2 as SASEGT. Trimming cost V 7 bases and J 0 bases; bases outside gene matches: 4. The CDR3 totals 14 residues. The CDR3 DNA reads as TGTGCCAGCACCTTGACAGGGGTGAACACTGAAGCTTTCTTT. Amino acids: CASTLTGVNTEAFF.

This clonotype was detected only a few times. This chain joins TRBV7-2 and TRBJ2-5; the D is unclear. The CDR3 totals 13 residues. Trimming removed 8 bases at V and 6 bases at J, with 16 bases between. In germline, CDR1 is SGHTA, CDR2 FQGNSA. In nucleotides, the CDR3 is TGTGCCAGCTCAAGTGGGATGAGCAAGACCCAGTACTTC. This sequence encodes CASSSGMSKTQYF.

The chain recombines TRBV11-1 with TRBJ2-1; 7 bases fit TRBD1. CDR3 length: 15 residues. CDR1 SGHAT and CDR2 FQDESV come from the germline V gene (reference sequence). J gave up 8 bases and V 4 bases, and 11 bases lay outside the gene matches. The CDR3 DNA reads TGTGCCAGCAGCTACGGGACAGACAGAGGACATGAGCAGTTCTTC. Its protein product is CASSYGTDRGHEQFF.

The chain employs TRBV28 and TRBJ1-2; TRBD1 agrees at 8 bases. Losses at the gene ends were 6 bases for V and 5 bases for J; bases not matched to a gene: 14. This CDR3 region has 16 residues. Germline V gene data show CDR1 as MDHEN and CDR2 as SYDVKM. The chain's CDR3 is CASRPNIDRGWYGYTF. The CDR3 DNA is TGTGCCAGCAGACCTAATATTGACAGGGGATGGTATGGCTACACCTTC.

This clonotype was observed a handful of times. This chain connects TRBV5-1 to TRBJ2-7; D might be TRBD1 (6 bases). The CDR3 loop spans 14 amino acids. The V gene's germline CDR1 is SGHRS and CDR2 YFSETQ. Between the trimmed V and J ends, which lost 2 bases and 3 bases, there was a span of 12 bases. In nucleotides, the CDR3 is TGCGCCAGCAGCTTCGAGGGCAGGGGCTACGAGCAGTACTTC. It translates to CASSFEGRGYEQYF.

V is TRBV12-3 or TRBV12-4 and J is TRBJ1-5; possible D gene TRBD1, 6 bases. This CDR3 is built from 15 residues. V lost 5 bases, J lost 13 bases, and 24 bases lay in between. The DNA of the CDR3 is TGTGCCAGCAGTCCGGGACATTCGTTTTCAAGGGCTCAGCATTTT. The encoded protein is CASSPGHSFSRAQHF.

Comment on this clonotype: With a much larger clone just one base away, this may be a read error. The V gene is TRBV12-3 or TRBV12-4, the J gene TRBJ1-2, with no clear D. The CDR3 length is 14 residues. The CDR3 loop is CACSLSGGIYGYTF. DNA of the CDR3: TGTGCCTGCAGTTTATCAGGAGGGATCTATGGCTACACCTTC.

This rearrangement joins TRBV20-1 to TRBJ1-2; D gene uncertain. This CDR3 has 14 amino acids. Germline loops: CDR1 DFQATT, CDR2 SNEGSKA (reference sequence). Trimming pared 1 base from V and 4 bases from J, leaving 13 bases between. Here the CDR3 reads CSARGTPGSYGYTF. CDR3 sequence (DNA): TGCAGTGCTAGAGGGACCCCGGGTAGCTATGGCTACACCTTC.